What follows are 25 T cell receptor beta chains derived from one specimen sequenced in a study of early T cells in non-severe SARS-CoV-2 infection. MiXCR, run by TCRdb on the 5' RACE reads, gives a single entry per CDR3 protein. This sample has more than 85,000 distinct CDR3 sequences, with approximately 15% found just once. The material was whole blood, obtained at baseline. Receptor source: an adult who was a healthcare worker with PCR-confirmed SARS-CoV-2 infection or an uninfected control (not recorded which).

Only a few counts were recorded for this clonotype. The V gene is TRBV29-1, the J gene TRBJ2-4; D may be TRBD1 (6 bases). This CDR3 has 14 residues. Per germline, CDR1 SQVTM and CDR2 ANQGSEA. Trimming took off 4 bases at V and 1 base at J, with 11 bases between the two ends. CDR3 DNA: TGCAGCGTTGTAGCCAGGGGTGCCAAAAACATTCAGTACTTC. Its protein product is CSVVARGAKNIQYF.

This clonotype was seen only a few times. The CDR3 DNA follows: TGTGCCAGCAGCTTAGGACTAGCGGGAGATGAGCAGTTCTTC. Amino acids: CASSLGLAGDEQFF. V and J are TRBV11-3 and TRBJ2-1; 12 nucleotides match TRBD2. V lost 1 base, J lost 8 bases, and 0 bases stayed unmatched. Germline V lookup: CDR1 SGHNT, CDR2 YENEEA. The CDR3 length is 14 residues.

The V and J genes are TRBV20-1 and TRBJ2-3, with 8 bases identical to TRBD1. In germline, CDR1 is DFQATT, CDR2 SNEGSKA (reference sequence). The CDR3 has 12 residues. J gave up 4 bases and V 5 bases, and 2 bases lay outside the gene matches. The CDR3 loop reads CSAGQGPDTQYF. CDR3 bases: TGCAGTGCTGGACAGGGACCAGATACGCAGTATTTT.

Only a few counts were recorded for this clonotype. The chain couples TRBV18 to TRBJ2-1; possibly TRBD1 for D (5 bases). V was cut by 3 bases and J by 8 bases, with 11 bases left in between. From germline, CDR1 is KGHSH and CDR2 LQKENI. This CDR3 has 13 amino acids. The CDR3 is CASSPGAGYEQFF. CDR3 coding DNA: TGTGCCAGCTCACCGGGTGCAGGGTATGAGCAGTTCTTC.

This chain connects TRBV6-2 or TRBV6-3 to TRBJ2-1, with 9 bases aligning to TRBD2. The ends lost 6 bases at V and 6 bases at J; junction bases unmatched: 12. The V gene's germline CDR1 is MNHEY and CDR2 SVGEGT. This CDR3 has 16 residues. CDR3 protein: CASSLVSGRIGNEQFF. DNA of the CDR3: TGTGCCAGCAGCTTAGTTAGCGGGAGAATCGGCAATGAGCAGTTCTTC.

The chain links TRBV27 to TRBJ1-1, with a weak D call TRBD1 (6 bases). V lost 1 base, J lost 7 bases, and 19 bases lay in between. CDR3 length equals 16 residues. The germline CDR1 and CDR2 sequences are MNHEY and SMNVEV (reference sequence). CDR3 residues: CASSLFVTGDIFEAFF. The CDR3 region has the DNA TGTGCCAGCAGTTTATTTGTGACAGGAGACATTTTTGAAGCTTTCTTT.

The sample holds many counts of this clonotype. The chain has TRBV2 and TRBJ2-2; D call uncertain. CDR3 length equals 16 residues. Trimming took off 10 bases at V and 0 bases at J, with 18 bases between the two ends. Germline loops: CDR1 SNHLY, CDR2 FYNNEI. In DNA, the CDR3 is TGTGCCACCTCCACACAGAGTCAGGCGAACACCGGGGAGCTGTTTTTT. This encodes CATSTQSQANTGELFF.

This clonotype came up a few times. One end of the junction fails to match germline, which may point to a read error. The chain is built from TRBV12-3 or TRBV12-4 and TRBJ1-1, with 9 bases identical to TRBD1. The CDR3 has 18 amino acids. This CDR3 is CASSGIGQGRIGFAETFF. The DNA of the CDR3 is TGTGCCAGCAGCGGTATTGGACAGGGGAGAATTGGATTTGCTGAAACTTTCTTT.

The table lists this clonotype with a few counts. DNA of the CDR3: TGTGCCAGCGACAGGGGGCAGGGGTCCTACGAGCAGTACTTC. Protein product: CASDRGQGSYEQYF. The chain is built from TRBV2 and TRBJ2-7; 10 positions agree with TRBD1. There are 14 residues in the CDR3. Trimming cost V 8 bases and J 1 base; bases outside gene matches: 5. Per germline, CDR1 SNHLY and CDR2 FYNNEI.

The genes are TRBV2 and TRBJ1-1; 9 bases fit TRBD1. Germline V lookup: CDR1 SNHLY, CDR2 FYNNEI. This CDR3 is 12 amino acids long. V shed 6 bases and J 8 bases; nucleotides not matched to a gene: 4. The CDR3 loop is CASSGTGKEAFF. The CDR3 bases are TGTGCCAGCAGCGGGACAGGGAAGGAAGCTTTCTTT.

V gene TRBV12-3 or TRBV12-4 combines with J gene TRBJ1-2; D not resolved. With 2 bases removed from V and 6 bases from J, the gap between germline ends came to 7 bases. The CDR3 consists of 12 residues. The DNA for the CDR3 is TGTGCCAGCAGTTTAAGCGGGCATGGCTACACCTTC. Protein: CASSLSGHGYTF.

This clonotype was seen many times. The V call is TRBV7-8, the J call TRBJ2-1; D unresolved. Between the trimmed V and J ends, which lost 3 bases and 5 bases, there was a span of 8 bases. The CDR3 contains 13 residues. Germline V gene lookup returns CDR1 SGHVS and CDR2 FQNEAQ. CDR3 sequence (DNA): TGTGCCAGCAGCTTTGACTCAGACAATGAGCAGTTCTTC. Its translation is CASSFDSDNEQFF.

This clonotype was counted only a few times. The rearrangement uses TRBV20-1 and TRBJ2-1; D unresolved. This CDR3 contains 10 residues. V was cut by 3 bases and J by 12 bases, with 9 bases left in between. Germline loops: CDR1 DFQATT, CDR2 SNEGSKA (reference sequence). The CDR3 DNA reads TGCAGTGCTAGTGTACCCCTGCAGTTCTTC. This gives the protein CSASVPLQFF.

In DNA form, the CDR3 reads TGTGCCAGCCGGGTAGCGGTCGGCACAGATACGCAGTATTTT. It specifies CASRVAVGTDTQYF. The V and J genes are TRBV28 and TRBJ2-3; TRBD2 might be the D (6 bases). Trimming took off 8 bases at V and 1 base at J, with 13 bases between the two ends. Germline values: CDR1 MDHEN, CDR2 SYDVKM. This CDR3 is 14 amino acids long.

The chain employs TRBV12-3 or TRBV12-4 and TRBJ2-1, with 10 bases fitting TRBD2. The CDR3 covers 15 residues. Trimming cost V 6 bases and J 5 bases; bases outside gene matches: 7. This CDR3 is CASRPTSGINNEQFF. The CDR3 coding sequence is TGTGCCAGCAGACCCACTAGCGGGATAAACAATGAGCAGTTCTTC.

This clonotype was recorded once. The chain employs TRBV19 and TRBJ2-7; a weak D match, TRBD2 (5 bases). Trimming took off 6 bases at V and 3 bases at J, with 12 bases between the two ends. CDR1 is LNHDA, CDR2 SQIVND, per germline (reference sequence). The CDR3 runs 13 residues. The CDR3 here is CASSSPGDYEQYF. DNA of the CDR3: TGTGCCAGTAGCTCGCCCGGGGACTACGAGCAGTACTTC.

The chain joins TRBV4-3 to TRBJ2-3, with 11 bases aligning to TRBD2. The V segment lost 4 bases and the J segment 6 bases; nucleotides outside the gene matches: 6. CDR3 length equals 15 residues. CDR1 is LGHNA and CDR2 is YSLEER in the germline V gene. The DNA for the CDR3 is TGCGCCAGCAGCCTCAGGGCTAGCGGGAGGGATACGCAGTATTTT. Protein sequence: CASSLRASGRDTQYF.

V is TRBV27 and J is TRBJ2-2; D not certain. Trimming stripped 4 bases from V and 9 bases from J, with 9 bases between. This CDR3 has 12 amino acids. CDR1 and CDR2 (germline): MNHEY, SMNVEV (reference sequence). CDR3 in amino acids: CASSSTQRELFF. The DNA for the CDR3 is TGTGCCAGCAGTTCAACGCAGAGGGAGCTGTTTTTT.

This clonotype came up a few times. V and J are TRBV11-2 and TRBJ2-3; D remains unclear. The germline V and J ends were trimmed by 2 bases and 1 base, with 13 bases remaining between them. Germline CDR1 reads SGHAT; CDR2 reads FQNNGV. The CDR3 sequence is 16 residues long. As DNA, the CDR3 is TGTGCCAGCAGCTTATCACCCTTGGTGGGCACAGATACGCAGTATTTT. Translated, it gives CASSLSPLVGTDTQYF.

This sequence joins TRBV6-1 and TRBJ2-5, with 7 positions matching TRBD2. The J segment lost 5 bases and the V segment lost 3 bases, leaving 15 bases of the junction unmatched. The CDR3 totals 17 residues. The germline V gene has CDR1 MNHNS and CDR2 SASEGT. CDR3: CASSDGRGTPAHETQYF. In DNA, the CDR3 is TGTGCCAGCAGTGACGGGCGGGGGACCCCAGCCCACGAGACCCAGTACTTC.

The genes are TRBV20-1 and TRBJ2-2; tentatively, D is TRBD2 (6 bases). CDR3 length: 14 amino acids. V dropped 3 bases and J dropped 4 bases, with 12 bases sitting between them. Per the germline V gene, CDR1 is DFQATT and CDR2 is SNEGSKA (reference sequence). CDR3 amino acids: CSASGGIGTGELFF. CDR3 bases: TGCAGTGCTAGCGGCGGGATTGGCACCGGGGAGCTGTTTTTT.

This clonotype turned up a few times. V is TRBV28 and J is TRBJ2-7; 11 bases are a match to TRBD2. This CDR3 spans 16 amino acids. Germline lookup yields CDR1 MDHEN and CDR2 SYDVKM. Losses at the gene ends were 5 bases for V and 3 bases for J; bases not matched to a gene: 9. CDR3 nucleotide sequence: TGTGCCAGCAGTCCTACCACTAGCGGGAGTTTCTACGAGCAGTACTTC. It specifies CASSPTTSGSFYEQYF.

With regard to this clonotype: Relative to the germline gene, one junction end is altered; a read error may explain this. V gene TRBV13 combines with J gene TRBJ2-6; D possibly corresponds to TRBD1 (5 bases). This CDR3 is 13 amino acids long. Germline V gives CDR1 PRHDT, CDR2 FYEKMQ (reference sequence). DNA of the CDR3: TGTGCCAGCAGCCTTACTGGGGCCAACGTCCTGATTTTC. Translating it yields CASSLTGANVLIF.

The chain combines TRBV7-2 with TRBJ1-6; no reliable D call. Germline V gene sequence: CDR1 SGHTA, CDR2 FQGNSA. The CDR3 runs 13 residues. The germline V and J ends were trimmed by 1 base and 10 bases, with 8 bases remaining between them. CDR3 in amino acids: CASSLEVSSPLHF. CDR3 sequence (DNA): TGTGCCAGCAGCTTAGAAGTCTCCTCACCCCTCCACTTT.

In this sample, this clonotype turned up once. The chain recombines TRBV24-1 with TRBJ2-3; D is perhaps TRBD2 (6 bases). Trimming left V 3 bases short and J 0 bases short, with 9 bases between. This CDR3 comprises 15 residues. Per the germline V gene, CDR1 is KGHDR and CDR2 is SFDVKD. CDR3 sequence reads: CATSDPSGSTDTQYF. CDR3 nucleotides: TGTGCCACCAGTGATCCCAGCGGGAGCACAGATACGCAGTATTTT.